This T cell receptor (beta chain) was captured in a study of CD8 T cells in Susac syndrome. Study as a whole: Sequenced Susac syndrome patients included more than five with clinically active disease and 8 or 9 in remission. When blood was collected, patients with Susac syndrome were therapy-naive, were taking corticosteroids, or were receiving intravenous immunoglobulin alone. Study conclusions and caveats: Within Susac syndrome CD4+ T cell repertoires, clonal expansion was not evident.

As concerns this clonotype: Its antigen is currently unknown.

RNA totalling about 0.45 to 1 ug underwent reverse transcription with random hexamers. TCRdb reprocessed the immunoSEQ multiplex PCR reads with MiXCR, giving one entry per CDR3 protein. The sample holds 240,000 or so distinct CDR3 sequences, less than 96% seen once. Sequencing used CD4+ T cells from PBMCs. The clonotype was recovered from a human donor with Susac syndrome.

CDR3 bases: TGCAGTGCTAGAGGGGGGTCTTTAGGCAGGGGTACCTATAGCAATCAGCCCCAGCATTTT. Translated: CSARGGSLGRGTYSNQPQHF. The chain joins TRBV20-1 to TRBJ1-5, with D possibly matching TRBD1 (6 bases). In germline, CDR1 is DFQATT, CDR2 SNEGSKA (reference sequence). This CDR3 has 20 residues. Trimming removed 1 base at V and 0 bases at J, with 25 bases between.